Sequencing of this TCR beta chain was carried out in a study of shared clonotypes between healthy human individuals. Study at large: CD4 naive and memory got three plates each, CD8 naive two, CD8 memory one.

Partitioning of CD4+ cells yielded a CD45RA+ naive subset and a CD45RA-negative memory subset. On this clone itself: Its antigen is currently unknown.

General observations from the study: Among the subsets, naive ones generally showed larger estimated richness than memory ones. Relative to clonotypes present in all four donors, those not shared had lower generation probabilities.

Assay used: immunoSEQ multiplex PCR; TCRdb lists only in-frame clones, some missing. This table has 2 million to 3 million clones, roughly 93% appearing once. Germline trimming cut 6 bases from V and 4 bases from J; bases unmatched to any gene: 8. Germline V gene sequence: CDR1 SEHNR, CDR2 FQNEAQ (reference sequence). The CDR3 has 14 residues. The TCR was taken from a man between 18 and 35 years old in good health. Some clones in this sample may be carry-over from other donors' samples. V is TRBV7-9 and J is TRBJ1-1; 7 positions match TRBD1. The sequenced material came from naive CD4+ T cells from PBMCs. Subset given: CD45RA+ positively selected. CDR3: CASSRSQGSTEAFF. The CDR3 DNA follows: TGTGCCAGCAGTCGATCACAGGGGTCCACTGAAGCTTTCTTT.